This TCR beta chain was documented in a study of preoperative IRX-2 immunotherapy in early breast cancer. Documented treatment: preoperative locoregional IRX-2 cytokine immunotherapy. Patients received preoperative, locoregional IRX-2 cytokine immunotherapy in a phase Ib study. The V gene's germline CDR1 is LNHNV and CDR2 YYDKDF (reference sequence). CDR3 size: 14 residues. V lost 1 base and J lost 4, with 8 bases in between. Assay used: immunoSEQ multiplex PCR; TCRdb lists only in-frame clones, some missing. The top ten clones hold roughly 18% of a sample with roughly 6,200 clones, roughly four fifths of them seen once.

This TCR derives from a human donor with breast cancer. The sequenced sample was tumor tissue, obtained before IRX-2 immunotherapy. The chain carries TRBV15 and TRBJ1-3; D is ambiguous. The CDR3 protein is CATSRGTTGNTIYF. CDR3 sequence (DNA): TGTGCCACCAGCAGAGGGACGACAGGAAACACCATATATTTT.